The clone carrying this T cell receptor beta chain was found a few times. Its antigen is currently unknown. This sample is part of a study of T cells after yellow fever vaccination. Across the whole study: Preparing low-cell-number fractions relied on SMART-Seq v4 Ultra Low Input.

Universal primer sites and UMIs were introduced during 5'RACE template-switching synthesis of TCR cDNA. TCRdb processed the 5' RACE reads anew with MiXCR; each CDR3 protein has one entry. The sample comprises approximately 550,000 distinct CDR3 sequences, 15% to 20% of which are singletons, and roughly an eighth rests with the top ten. CDR1 and CDR2 from the germline V gene are SGDLS and YYNGEE. The ends were cut back, 3 bases at V and 1 base at J, with 13 bases in the middle. This CDR3 has 15 residues. Study results and caveats: Primary-vaccination clones mostly resurfaced post-booster (nearly 97% CD4, roughly 87% CD8). CD4 and CD8 compartments shared a small share of clonotypes.

This TCR derives from a man aged 25 to 40 who received the YFV17D yellow fever vaccine. Sequencing used PBMCs, obtained 15 days after the yellow fever booster vaccination. The chain carries TRBV9 and TRBJ1-1, with D perhaps TRBD1 (6 bases). CDR3 loop: CASSAVMTGNTEAFF. Here the CDR3 DNA reads TGTGCCAGCAGCGCCGTCATGACAGGGAACACTGAAGCTTTCTTT.